The entry that follows covers one T cell receptor beta chain sequence. Antigen: not known. The authors ran the assay at deep level. Data came from immunoSEQ multiplex PCR; TCRdb stores just in-frame clones and leaves some out. The table records approximately 1.5 million clones, under 99% of them present only once. CDR3 length: 14 amino acids. V was shortened by 2 bases and J by 4 bases, with 11 bases between the two germline ends. CDR1 and CDR2 (germline): SGHVS, FNYEAQ. This record comes from a study of shared clonotypes between healthy human individuals. Findings and caveats of the study: When compared with the clonotypes that were shared by all four sorted-subset donors, the non-shared clonotypes turned out to have lower generation probabilities. Generally, estimated richness proved larger in naive subsets than it did in memory subsets. Rarefaction indicated that sorted-subset sequencing remained incomplete although depth was large.

Sequencing was carried out using naive CD4+ T cells sorted from blood. This sample's subset: CD45RA+ positively selected. The clonotype comes from a young man in good health. The rearrangement uses TRBV7-6 and TRBJ2-5; a possible D gene is TRBD1 (6 bases). The CDR3 DNA reads TGTGCCAGCAGCTTATCGACAGGAAGAGAGACCCAGTACTTC. Its translation is CASSLSTGRETQYF.